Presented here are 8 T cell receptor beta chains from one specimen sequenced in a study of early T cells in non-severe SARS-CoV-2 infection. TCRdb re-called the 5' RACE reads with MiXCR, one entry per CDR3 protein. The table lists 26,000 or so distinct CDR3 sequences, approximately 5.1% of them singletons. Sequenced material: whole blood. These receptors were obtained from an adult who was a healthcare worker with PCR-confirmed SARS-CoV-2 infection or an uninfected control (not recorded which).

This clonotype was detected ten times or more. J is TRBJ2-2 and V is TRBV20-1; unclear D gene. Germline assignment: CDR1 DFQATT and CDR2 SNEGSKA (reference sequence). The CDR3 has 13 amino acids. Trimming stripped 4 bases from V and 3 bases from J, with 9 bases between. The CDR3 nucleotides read TGCAGTGCTACCAGCGAGCACACCGGGGAGCTGTTTTTT. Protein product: CSATSEHTGELFF.

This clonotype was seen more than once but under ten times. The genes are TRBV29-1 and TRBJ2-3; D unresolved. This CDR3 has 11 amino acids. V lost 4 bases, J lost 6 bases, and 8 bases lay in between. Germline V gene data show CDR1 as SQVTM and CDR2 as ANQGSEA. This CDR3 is CSVADPDTQYF. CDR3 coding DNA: TGCAGCGTTGCGGACCCTGATACGCAGTATTTT.

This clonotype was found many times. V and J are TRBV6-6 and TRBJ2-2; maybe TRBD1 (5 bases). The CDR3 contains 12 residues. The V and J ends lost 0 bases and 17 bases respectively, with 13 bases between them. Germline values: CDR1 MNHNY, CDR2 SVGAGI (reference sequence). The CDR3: CASSYSQDGVFF. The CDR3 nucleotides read TGTGCCAGCAGTTACTCACAGGACGGAGTATTTTTT.

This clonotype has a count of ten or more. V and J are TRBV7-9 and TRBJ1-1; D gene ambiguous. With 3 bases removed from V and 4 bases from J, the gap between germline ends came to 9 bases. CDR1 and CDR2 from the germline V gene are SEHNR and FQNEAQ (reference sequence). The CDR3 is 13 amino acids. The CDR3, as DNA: TGTGCCAGCAGCTTGAGTGGTTCCACTGAAGCTTTCTTT. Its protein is CASSLSGSTEAFF.

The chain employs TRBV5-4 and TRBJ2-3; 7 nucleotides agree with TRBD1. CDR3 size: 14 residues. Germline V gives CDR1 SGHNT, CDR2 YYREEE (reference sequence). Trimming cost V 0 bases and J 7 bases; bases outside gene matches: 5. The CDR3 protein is CASSLGGRGNTQYF. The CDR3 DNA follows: TGTGCCAGCAGCTTGGGGGGCAGGGGGAATACGCAGTATTTT.

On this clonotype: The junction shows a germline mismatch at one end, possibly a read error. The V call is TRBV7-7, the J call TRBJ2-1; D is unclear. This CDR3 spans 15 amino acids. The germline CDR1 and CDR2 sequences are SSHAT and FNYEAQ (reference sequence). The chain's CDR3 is CASSLAPSPYNEQFF. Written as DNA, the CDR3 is TGTGCTAGCAGCTTAGCCCCCAGTCCCTACAATGAGCAGTTCTTC.

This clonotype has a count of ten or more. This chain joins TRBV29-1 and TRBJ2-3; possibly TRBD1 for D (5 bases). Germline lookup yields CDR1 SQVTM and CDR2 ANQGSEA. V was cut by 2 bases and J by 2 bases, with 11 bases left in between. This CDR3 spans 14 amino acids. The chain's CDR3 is CSVEFRDVTDTQYF. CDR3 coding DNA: TGCAGCGTTGAATTCAGGGATGTCACAGATACGCAGTATTTT.

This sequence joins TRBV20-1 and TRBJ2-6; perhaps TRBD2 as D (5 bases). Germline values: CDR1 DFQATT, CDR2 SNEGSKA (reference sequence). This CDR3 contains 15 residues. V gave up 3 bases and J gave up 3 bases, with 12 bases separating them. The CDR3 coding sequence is TGCAGTGCTAGCCCTAGTACTAGTGGGGCCAACGTCCTGACTTTC. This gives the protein CSASPSTSGANVLTF.